Below are 16 T cell receptor beta chains sequenced from a single sample in a study of blood T cell repertoires in COVID-19. Method: immunoSEQ multiplex PCR; TCRdb's copy keeps in-frame clones and lacks some. The profile shows around 170,000 clones, 80% to 90% of them singletons. Material for sequencing was PBMCs or T cells enriched from blood (not recorded which). These receptors all come from a young woman who had recovered from COVID-19.

The V call is TRBV5-4, the J call TRBJ2-7; 8 bases match TRBD2. This CDR3 is 15 amino acids long. Germline V gene data show CDR1 as SGHNT and CDR2 as YYREEE (reference sequence). Trimming took 0 bases from V and 6 from J; bases not matched to a gene: 8. CDR3 amino acids: CASSLGASGPSEQYF. In DNA form, the CDR3 reads TGTGCCAGCAGCTTGGGGGCTAGCGGGCCCAGCGAGCAGTACTTC.

The chain joins TRBV30 to TRBJ1-5, with a possible D match to TRBD1 (6 bases). CDR3 length: 15 residues. V was cut by 0 bases and J by 7 bases, with 16 bases left in between. Germline loops: CDR1 GTSNPN, CDR2 SVGIG (reference sequence). The CDR3 loop reads CAWSVPAGDNQPQHF. In nucleotides, the CDR3 is TGTGCCTGGAGTGTACCTGCAGGGGACAACCAGCCCCAGCATTTT.

The chain joins TRBV9 to TRBJ1-2, with D tentatively TRBD1 (6 bases). The CDR3 is 13 residues long. Germline V gene sequence: CDR1 SGDLS, CDR2 YYNGEE. The V end was cut by 4 bases, the J end by 3 bases, with 10 bases between. The CDR3 protein is CASSPRTDYGYTF. The DNA for the CDR3 is TGTGCCAGCAGCCCTCGGACAGACTATGGCTACACCTTC.

In this sample, this clone turned up many times. The chain couples TRBV6-6 to TRBJ1-6; D is undetermined. V was pared by 5 bases and J by 12 bases, with 26 bases between. In germline, CDR1 is MNHNY, CDR2 SVGAGI (reference sequence). The CDR3 length is 17 residues. DNA of the CDR3: TGTGCCAGCAGTCCCCCCGTAGGCAGGAAGGAACCAAAACCCCTCCACTTT. Residues: CASSPPVGRKEPKPLHF.

The chain uses TRBV2 and TRBJ2-3, with D perhaps matching TRBD1 (5 bases). The CDR3 has 14 amino acids. V gave up 6 bases and J gave up 0 bases, with 10 bases separating them. CDR1 is SNHLY and CDR2 is FYNNEI in the germline V gene. DNA of the CDR3: TGTGCCAGCAGACAGACAGTGAGCACAGATACGCAGTATTTT. As protein: CASRQTVSTDTQYF.

V usage is TRBV2 and J usage is TRBJ2-3; 13 bases match TRBD2. This CDR3 contains 15 residues. Trimming cost V 5 bases and J 3 bases; bases outside gene matches: 2. Germline CDR1 is SNHLY and CDR2 is FYNNEI. The CDR3 DNA follows: TGTGCCAGCAGTCAGACTAGCGGGAGGACAGATACGCAGTATTTT. Translating gives CASSQTSGRTDTQYF. The whole variable domain, filled in from reference TRBV2 and TRBJ2-3, reads EPEVTQTPSHQVTQMGQEVILRCVPISNHLYFYWYRQILGQKVEFLVSFYNNEISEKSEIFDDQFSVERPDGSNFTLKIRSTKLEDSAMYFCASSQTSGRTDTQYFGPGTRLTVL.

The chain recombines TRBV28 with TRBJ1-1, with a weak D call TRBD1 (5 bases). This CDR3 has 15 residues. Germline V gene lookup returns CDR1 MDHEN and CDR2 SYDVKM. The ends were cut back, 3 bases at V and 1 base at J, with 12 bases in the middle. The CDR3 DNA sequence: TGTGCCAGCAGTTTCCCGGCCGGGGGGAACACTGAAGCTTTCTTT. This translates into CASSFPAGGNTEAFF.

The V gene is TRBV29-1, the J gene TRBJ1-3; 7 positions match TRBD1. The CDR3 has 15 amino acids. Trimming removed 6 bases from V and 0 bases from J; junction bases left unmatched: 8. The germline CDR1 and CDR2 sequences are SQVTM and ANQGSEA. CDR3 protein: CSVAGTANSGNTIYF. As DNA, the CDR3 is TGCAGCGTGGCCGGGACAGCAAACTCTGGAAACACCATATATTTT.

The V gene is TRBV4-3, the J gene TRBJ1-3, with 7 bases that match TRBD1. CDR1 is LGHNA, CDR2 YSLEER, per germline. This CDR3 is built from 17 residues. The V gene end was trimmed by 0 bases and the J gene end by 4 bases; junction bases not matched to a gene: 9. In DNA form, the CDR3 reads TGCGCCAGCAGCCAAGATTGGACCAGGGGGTCGGGAAACACCATATATTTT. Translation gives CASSQDWTRGSGNTIYF.

V gene TRBV6-5 combines with J gene TRBJ1-4, with 7 bases that match TRBD1. Trimming removed 3 bases from V and 6 bases from J; junction bases left unmatched: 10. The CDR3 consists of 16 residues. Looked up from germline, CDR1 is MNHEY and CDR2 is SVGAGI. The CDR3 sequence: CASSYYPTGSDEKLFF. DNA for the CDR3: TGTGCCAGCAGTTATTATCCGACAGGGAGTGATGAAAAACTGTTTTTT.

The chain employs TRBV27 and TRBJ2-1; D is unclear. The CDR3 length is 14 residues. Germline V gene data show CDR1 as MNHEY and CDR2 as SMNVEV (reference sequence). The V end lost 6 bases, the J end lost 0 bases, and 9 bases lay between the germline ends. The CDR3 sequence is CASSIQSSYNEQFF. In nucleotides, the CDR3 is TGTGCCAGCAGCATACAAAGCTCCTACAATGAGCAGTTCTTC.

This clone has just one count. This chain connects TRBV15 to TRBJ2-1; tentative D call: TRBD2 (5 bases). The ends were cut back, 5 bases at V and 0 bases at J, with 11 bases in the middle. CDR1 is LNHNV and CDR2 is YYDKDF in the germline V gene (reference sequence). The CDR3 is 15 amino acids. CDR3 nucleotide sequence: TGTGCCACCAGCGCAATACGGGGCTCCTACAATGAGCAGTTCTTC. Translating it yields CATSAIRGSYNEQFF.

The rearrangement joins TRBV3-1 (or the pseudogene TRBV3-2) to TRBJ2-3, with TRBD2 as a possible D gene (5 bases). This CDR3 is built from 13 residues. Germline CDR1 is LGHDT and CDR2 is YNNKEL (reference sequence). The V end lost 4 bases, the J end lost 3 bases, and 8 bases lay between the germline ends. Written as DNA, the CDR3 is TGTGCCAGCAGCCTCCGGGGAACAGATACGCAGTATTTT. Translated, it gives CASSLRGTDTQYF.

V is TRBV19 and J is TRBJ2-3; weak D call: TRBD2 (6 bases). CDR3 length: 16 residues. The V end lost 2 bases, the J end lost 4 bases, and 16 bases lay between the germline ends. From germline, CDR1 is LNHDA and CDR2 SQIVND (reference sequence). The CDR3 loop is CASSIRSGGLSDTQYF. The CDR3 nucleotides read TGTGCCAGTAGTATAAGGTCCGGGGGACTGTCAGATACGCAGTATTTT.

The J gene is TRBJ2-3, the V gene TRBV30; 12 positions match TRBD2. V trimming: 1 base; J trimming: 8 bases; junction bases outside the gene matches: 1. The CDR3 contains 13 residues. Germline CDR1 and CDR2: GTSNPN and SVGIG (reference sequence). The CDR3 protein is CAWSETSGGTQYF. As DNA, the CDR3 is TGTGCCTGGAGTGAGACTAGCGGGGGTACGCAGTATTTT.

The genes are TRBV10-3 and TRBJ2-1, with a possible D match to TRBD1 (5 bases). Germline CDR1 is ENHRY and CDR2 is SYGVKD. This CDR3 has 15 amino acids. V shed 3 bases and J shed 0 bases, with 9 bases lying between them. CDR3: CAISDSRGSYNEQFF. CDR3 DNA: TGTGCCATCAGTGATTCTAGGGGCTCCTACAATGAGCAGTTCTTC.